A single sample gave rise to the 10 T cell receptor beta chains below, sequenced in a study of cytomegalovirus exposure and HLA in healthy donors. The assay was immunoSEQ multiplex PCR, and TCRdb's table has in-frame clones only and misses some. This sample yields over 200,000 clones, of which 88% are seen a single time; around 3% belongs to the top ten. The sequencing sample was made of PBMCs. These receptors came from a woman aged 18-29 years in good health and CMV-seronegative.

The V call is TRBV11-3, the J call TRBJ2-2; TRBD2 matches 10 bases. The V gene end was trimmed by 6 bases and the J gene end by 2 bases; junction bases not matched to a gene: 6. There are 16 residues in the CDR3. CDR1 SGHNT and CDR2 YENEEA come from the germline V gene. The CDR3 sequence: CASSQGTSVNTGELFF. In DNA form, the CDR3 reads TGTGCCAGCAGTCAGGGGACTAGCGTAAACACCGGGGAGCTGTTTTTT.

This clone has only one observation. The J gene is TRBJ1-1, the V gene TRBV18; the match to TRBD1 covers 10 bases. CDR1 is KGHSH and CDR2 is LQKENI in the germline V gene. With V trimmed by 6 bases and J by 3 bases, 10 bases remained unmatched. The CDR3 length is 16 residues. As DNA, the CDR3 is TGTGCCAGCTCCCCGGGACAGGGGCTGATGTACACTGAAGCTTTCTTT. Protein product: CASSPGQGLMYTEAFF.

The chain is built from TRBV7-8 and TRBJ1-1; TRBD1 matches 9 bases. Germline V gene sequence: CDR1 SGHVS, CDR2 FQNEAQ. The CDR3 runs to 15 residues. J gave up 6 bases and V 3 bases, and 8 bases lay outside the gene matches. The CDR3 protein is CASSFLGQGVAEAFF. Written as DNA, the CDR3 is TGTGCCAGCAGCTTCTTGGGACAGGGAGTAGCTGAAGCTTTCTTT.

The rearrangement uses TRBV11-3 and TRBJ2-2; 13 bases agree with TRBD2. Trimming at V came to 5 bases and at J to 1 base, leaving 4 bases not matched to a gene. Germline V CDR1 and CDR2: SGHNT, YENEEA. This CDR3 contains 17 residues. The CDR3 sequence: CASSPGTSGENTGELFF. Here the CDR3 DNA reads TGTGCCAGCAGCCCTGGGACTAGCGGGGAGAACACCGGGGAGCTGTTTTTT.

The chain links TRBV4-1 to TRBJ1-2; D is unclear. This CDR3 has 14 amino acids. V dropped 6 bases and J dropped 7 bases, with 18 bases sitting between them. The germline V gene encodes CDR1 MGHRA and CDR2 YSYEKL. CDR3 sequence reads: CASRVDQTRPGYTF. Written as DNA, the CDR3 is TGCGCCAGCAGGGTGGATCAGACGCGGCCTGGCTACACCTTC.

The V and J genes are TRBV28 and TRBJ1-1; possibly TRBD1 for D (5 bases). Germline V gene sequence: CDR1 MDHEN, CDR2 SYDVKM. CDR3 length equals 15 residues. The V end was cut by 4 bases, the J end by 5 bases, with 17 bases between. This CDR3 reads CASSYRGGFGTEAFF. The DNA of the CDR3 is TGTGCCAGCAGTTATCGCGGGGGGTTCGGGACTGAAGCTTTCTTT.

Here the CDR3 DNA reads TGCGCCAGCAGCTTGGCAGGGATGCACGAGCAGTACTTC. Its translation is CASSLAGMHEQYF. The J gene is TRBJ2-7, the V gene TRBV5-1, with a weak D call TRBD1 (5 bases). The CDR3 contains 13 residues. Trimming cost V 0 bases and J 5 bases, with 9 bases left between them. CDR1 and CDR2 from the germline V gene are SGHRS and YFSETQ.

This chain connects TRBV27 to TRBJ2-7; TRBD2 aligns across 9 bases. Germline V CDR1 and CDR2: MNHEY, SMNVEV (reference sequence). There are 16 residues in the CDR3. Losses at the gene ends were 0 bases for V and 7 bases for J; bases not matched to a gene: 10. The CDR3 DNA is TGTGCCAGCAGTTTATCTTCAGCGGGAGGTGTTGGAGAGCAGTACTTC. This codes for CASSLSSAGGVGEQYF.

The J gene is TRBJ2-7, the V gene TRBV19; 7 bases match TRBD2. The germline V gene encodes CDR1 LNHDA and CDR2 SQIVND (reference sequence). This CDR3 region has 15 residues. J gave up 9 bases and V 5 bases, and 16 bases lay outside the gene matches. DNA for the CDR3: TGTGCCAGTAGTCCCGGGACTTGGGGGACTACGAGGCAGTACTTC. Protein product: CASSPGTWGTTRQYF.

This clone turned up a few times. The chain joins TRBV5-1 to TRBJ1-2, with D perhaps matching TRBD1 (5 bases). Germline V gene data show CDR1 as SGHRS and CDR2 as YFSETQ. Trimming left V 1 base short and J 2 bases short, with 9 bases between. This CDR3 region has 14 residues. Written as DNA, the CDR3 is TGCGCCAGCAGCTTGCAGGGCAGCAACTATGGCTACACCTTC. This gives the protein CASSLQGSNYGYTF.